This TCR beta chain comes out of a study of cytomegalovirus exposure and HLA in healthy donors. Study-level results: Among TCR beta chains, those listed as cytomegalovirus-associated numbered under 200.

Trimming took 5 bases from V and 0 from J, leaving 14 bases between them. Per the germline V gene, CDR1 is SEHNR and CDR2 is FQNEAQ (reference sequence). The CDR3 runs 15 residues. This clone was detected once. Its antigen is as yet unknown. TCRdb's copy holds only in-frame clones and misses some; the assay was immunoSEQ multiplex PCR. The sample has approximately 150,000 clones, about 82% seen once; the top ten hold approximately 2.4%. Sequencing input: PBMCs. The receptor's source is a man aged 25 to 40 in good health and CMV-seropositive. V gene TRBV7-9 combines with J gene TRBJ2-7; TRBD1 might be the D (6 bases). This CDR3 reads CASSPPTGSSYEQYF. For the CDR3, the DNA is TGTGCCAGCAGCCCCCCTACAGGGAGCTCCTACGAGCAGTACTTC.